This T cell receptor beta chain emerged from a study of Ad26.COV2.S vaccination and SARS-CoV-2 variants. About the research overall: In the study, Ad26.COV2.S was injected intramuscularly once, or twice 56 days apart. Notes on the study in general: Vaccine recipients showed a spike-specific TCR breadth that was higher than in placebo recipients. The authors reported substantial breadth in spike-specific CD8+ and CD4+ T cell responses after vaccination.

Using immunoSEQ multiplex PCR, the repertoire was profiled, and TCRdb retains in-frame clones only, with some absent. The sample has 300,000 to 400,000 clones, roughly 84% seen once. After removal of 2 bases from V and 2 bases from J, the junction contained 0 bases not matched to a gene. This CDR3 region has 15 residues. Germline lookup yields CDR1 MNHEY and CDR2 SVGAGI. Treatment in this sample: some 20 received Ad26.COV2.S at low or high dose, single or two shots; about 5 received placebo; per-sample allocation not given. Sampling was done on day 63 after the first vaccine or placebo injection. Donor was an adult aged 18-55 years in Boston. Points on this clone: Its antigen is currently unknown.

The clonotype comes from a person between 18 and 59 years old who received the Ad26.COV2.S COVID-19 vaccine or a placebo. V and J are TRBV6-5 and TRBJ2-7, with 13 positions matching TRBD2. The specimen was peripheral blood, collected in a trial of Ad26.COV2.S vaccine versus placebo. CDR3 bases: TGTGCCAGCAGTTACACTAGCGGGGGGGCCTACGAGCAGTACTTC. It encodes CASSYTSGGAYEQYF.